Shown below are 31 T cell receptor beta chains from a single sample sequenced in a study of cytomegalovirus exposure and HLA in healthy donors. Clones were read by immunoSEQ multiplex PCR, and TCRdb kept only the in-frame ones, dropping some. In the table there are about 66,000 clones, approximately 96% of which are singletons. The sequenced material came from PBMCs. The receptors stem from a young woman in good health and CMV-seropositive.

This rearrangement joins TRBV9 to TRBJ2-1; TRBD2 agrees at 8 bases. The CDR3 contains 17 residues. Trimming took 0 bases from V and 3 from J; bases not matched to a gene: 8. Per germline, CDR1 SGDLS and CDR2 YYNGEE. CDR3: CASSVVQLADHYNEQFF. The CDR3 coding sequence is TGTGCCAGCAGCGTAGTCCAACTAGCGGACCACTACAATGAGCAGTTCTTC. Supplemented by reference TRBV9 and TRBJ2-1, the full variable domain reads DSGVTQTPKHLITATGQRVTLRCSPRSGDLSVYWYQQSLDQGLQFLIQYYNGEERAKGNILERFSAQQFPDLHSELNLSSLELGDSALYFCASSVVQLADHYNEQFFGPGTRLTVL.

The chain links TRBV5-8 to TRBJ2-7; TRBD1 agrees at 7 bases. Germline V gene data show CDR1 as SGHTS and CDR2 as YDEGEE. Losses at the gene ends were 4 bases for V and 4 bases for J; bases not matched to a gene: 11. The CDR3 is 15 amino acids. In DNA form, the CDR3 reads TGTGCCAGCAGCGCTCGACAGGGCAGGTTATACGAGCAGTACTTC. Protein sequence: CASSARQGRLYEQYF.

This sequence joins TRBV27 and TRBJ2-6; 8 bases are a match to TRBD2. J gave up 0 bases and V 0 bases, and 7 bases lay outside the gene matches. Germline assignment: CDR1 MNHEY and CDR2 SMNVEV (reference sequence). The CDR3 is 19 amino acids. CDR3 region: CASSLSVGLVLSGANVLTF. The CDR3 nucleotides are TGTGCCAGCAGTTTATCGGTGGGACTAGTCCTCTCTGGGGCCAACGTCCTGACTTTC.

This chain connects TRBV20-1 to TRBJ2-2, with D possibly being TRBD1 (5 bases). Germline CDR1 reads DFQATT; CDR2 reads SNEGSKA (reference sequence). V lost 3 bases and J 7 bases, leaving 6 bases between the germline ends. CDR3 size: 11 residues. This CDR3 is CSASQGGELFF. The CDR3 DNA follows: TGCAGTGCTAGCCAGGGCGGGGAGCTGTTTTTT.

This clone was detected only once. The rearrangement uses TRBV19 and TRBJ2-3; D is uncertain. Germline V gene data show CDR1 as LNHDA and CDR2 as SQIVND (reference sequence). Trimming removed 4 bases from V and 0 bases from J, with 14 bases in between. The CDR3 extends over 16 amino acids. The CDR3 nucleotides read TGTGCCAGTAGTACCCGAAGTGCCGGGAGCACAGATACGCAGTATTTT. Protein sequence: CASSTRSAGSTDTQYF. Filled out from reference TRBV19 and TRBJ2-3, the complete variable domain reads DGGITQSPKYLFRKEGQNVTLSCEQNLNHDAMYWYRQDPGQGLRLIYYSQIVNDFQKGDIAEGYSVSREKKESFPLTVTSAQKNPTAFYLCASSTRSAGSTDTQYFGPGTRLTVL.

The rearrangement links TRBV30 to TRBJ2-5, with D unresolved. The CDR3 runs 13 residues. The V end was cut by 0 bases, the J end by 5 bases, with 10 bases between. CDR1 GTSNPN and CDR2 SVGIG come from the germline V gene (reference sequence). CDR3 residues: CAWSVNSRETQYF. CDR3 in DNA: TGTGCCTGGAGTGTAAATTCGCGGGAGACCCAGTACTTC.

The chain recombines TRBV2 with TRBJ2-1, with 12 bases matching TRBD2. This CDR3 spans 15 amino acids. CDR1 is SNHLY and CDR2 is FYNNEI in the germline V gene. The junction had 5 bases not matched to a gene; V was cut back by 6 bases and J by 5 bases. CDR3 region: CASRPLAGGNNEQFF. The DNA of the CDR3 is TGTGCCAGCAGGCCACTAGCGGGAGGCAACAATGAGCAGTTCTTC.

This chain connects TRBV19 to TRBJ2-2; 9 nucleotides match TRBD1. CDR3 length equals 17 residues. Looked up from germline, CDR1 is LNHDA and CDR2 is SQIVND (reference sequence). V was clipped by 10 bases and J by 3 bases; unmatched bases: 15. The DNA of the CDR3 is TGTGCCACTTCGACTTGGGGACAGGGCGGAGACACCGGGGAGCTGTTTTTT. Its protein is CATSTWGQGGDTGELFF.

This rearrangement joins TRBV9 to TRBJ1-1; 10 nucleotides line up with TRBD1. The CDR3 is made up of 14 amino acids. Germline CDR1 and CDR2: SGDLS and YYNGEE. Germline trimming cut 0 bases from V and 8 bases from J; bases unmatched to any gene: 4. CDR3 DNA: TGTGCCAGCAGCGTAGAGGACAGGGGGATGGAAGCTTTCTTT. Amino acid sequence: CASSVEDRGMEAFF. The variable domain in full, completed from reference TRBV9 and TRBJ1-1, reads DSGVTQTPKHLITATGQRVTLRCSPRSGDLSVYWYQQSLDQGLQFLIQYYNGEERAKGNILERFSAQQFPDLHSELNLSSLELGDSALYFCASSVEDRGMEAFFGQGTRLTVV.

The rearrangement joins TRBV5-1 to TRBJ1-4; 10 positions agree with TRBD1. This CDR3 region has 16 residues. Germline assignment: CDR1 SGHRS and CDR2 YFSETQ. V lost 4 bases, J lost 8 bases, and 11 bases stayed unmatched. The CDR3 DNA reads as TGCGCCAGCAGCATCCAGTCCGGGACAGGGGTAGAAAAACTGTTTTTT. Its translation is CASSIQSGTGVEKLFF.

This sequence joins TRBV5-1 and TRBJ2-4, with a possible D match to TRBD2 (5 bases). Germline V lookup: CDR1 SGHRS, CDR2 YFSETQ. CDR3 size: 17 residues. V lost 4 bases and J lost 0, with 17 bases in between. The CDR3 spells CASSQPEREKAKNIQYF. CDR3 sequence (DNA): TGCGCCAGCAGCCAACCGGAACGGGAAAAAGCCAAAAACATTCAGTACTTC.

The genes are TRBV6-4 and TRBJ1-2; 10 positions match TRBD1. CDR1 and CDR2 (germline): MRHNA, SNTAGT. The J segment lost 4 bases and the V segment lost 2 bases, leaving 1 base of the junction unmatched. This CDR3 comprises 14 residues. For the CDR3, the DNA is TGTGCCAGCAGTGACGGGACAGGGGCCTATGGCTACACCTTC. This sequence encodes CASSDGTGAYGYTF.

The rearrangement links TRBV5-1 to TRBJ2-7, with 7 bases that match TRBD2. Trimming cost V 5 bases and J 2 bases; bases outside gene matches: 19. The V gene's germline CDR1 is SGHRS and CDR2 YFSETQ. The CDR3 runs 18 residues. The CDR3 DNA is TGCGCCAGCAGAGGTAGTGGCGGGAGAGTCCCTCGGGCCTACGAGCAGTACTTC. It is translated as CASRGSGGRVPRAYEQYF.

This clone was recorded only once. The chain joins TRBV27 to TRBJ2-7; the match to TRBD2 covers 14 bases. Germline V gene lookup returns CDR1 MNHEY and CDR2 SMNVEV (reference sequence). The junction had 8 bases not matched to a gene; V was cut back by 6 bases and J by 4 bases. The CDR3 runs to 16 residues. In DNA, the CDR3 is TGTGCCAGCAGCCAGAGACTAGCGGGAGGGATTTACGAGCAGTACTTC. It translates to CASSQRLAGGIYEQYF.

The chain couples TRBV19 to TRBJ2-1; TRBD2 aligns across 7 bases. V lost 5 bases to trimming and J lost 4 bases; unmatched junction nucleotides: 8. The CDR3 contains 15 residues. Germline CDR1 reads LNHDA; CDR2 reads SQIVND (reference sequence). The CDR3 loop is CASSATTSIYNEQFF. The CDR3 DNA reads TGTGCCAGTAGTGCTACGACTAGCATTTACAATGAGCAGTTCTTC.

The chain employs TRBV30 and TRBJ2-7; 7 bases align to TRBD1. The CDR3 consists of 16 residues. The trim removed 0 bases at V and 1 base at J, leaving 9 bases unmatched. Germline assignment: CDR1 GTSNPN and CDR2 SVGIG (reference sequence). The CDR3 here is CAWSVTSDRQSYEQYF. The CDR3 DNA reads TGTGCCTGGAGTGTAACTTCGGACAGGCAATCCTACGAGCAGTACTTC. The whole variable domain, filled in from reference TRBV30 and TRBJ2-7, reads SQTIHQWPATLVQPVGSPLSLECTVEGTSNPNLYWYRQAAGRGLQLLFYSVGIGQISSEVPQNLSASRPQDRQFILSSKKLLLSDSGFYLCAWSVTSDRQSYEQYFGPGTRLTVT.

The table lists this clone with a count of one. The V and J genes are TRBV6-1 and TRBJ2-7; 10 bases match TRBD2. Unmatched junction bases numbered 10, after V lost 7 bases and J lost 7 bases. The germline CDR1 and CDR2 sequences are MNHNS and SASEGT. CDR3 length: 14 residues. CDR3 amino acids: CASKESGRAWEQYF. The CDR3 DNA reads TGTGCCAGCAAGGAGAGCGGGAGGGCTTGGGAGCAGTACTTC.

The chain links TRBV28 to TRBJ1-2; a weak D match, TRBD1 (5 bases). Trimming shortened V by 6 bases and J by 6 bases, and 14 bases separated the two germline ends. From germline, CDR1 is MDHEN and CDR2 SYDVKM. This CDR3 has 13 amino acids. The CDR3: CASSLGGYDGYTF. CDR3 bases: TGTGCCAGCAGCCTGGGGGGTTATGATGGCTACACCTTC.

The CDR3 DNA is TGTGCCAGCAGTTACACCGAGGGCACTTACGAGCAGTACTTC. Encoded protein: CASSYTEGTYEQYF. This chain connects TRBV6-5 to TRBJ2-7, with a possible D match to TRBD2 (5 bases). Germline-derived CDR1 and CDR2 are MNHEY and SVGAGI. This CDR3 is built from 14 residues. V was shortened by 2 bases and J by 4 bases, with 12 bases between the two germline ends.

This rearrangement joins TRBV7-8 to TRBJ2-7; no clear D gene. Germline-derived CDR1 and CDR2 are SGHVS and FQNEAQ. The CDR3 length is 15 residues. Trimming cost V 1 base and J 1 base, with 11 bases left between them. The CDR3 nucleotides are TGTGCCAGCAGCTTAGGCGGTCGGGTTTCCTACGAGCAGTACTTC. Translated, it gives CASSLGGRVSYEQYF.

This clone was seen just once. This chain connects TRBV5-5 to TRBJ2-3; perhaps TRBD2 as D (5 bases). CDR3 size: 13 residues. The V gene's germline CDR1 is SGHKS and CDR2 YYEKEE (reference sequence). The V end was cut by 1 base, the J end by 3 bases, with 6 bases between. The CDR3 loop is CASSLPGTDTQYF. CDR3 nucleotides: TGTGCCAGCAGCTTGCCGGGAACAGATACGCAGTATTTT.

V and J are TRBV27 and TRBJ1-4; the D gene is possibly TRBD1 (6 bases). From germline, CDR1 is MNHEY and CDR2 SMNVEV (reference sequence). This CDR3 region has 14 residues. Trimming shortened V by 3 bases and J by 8 bases, and 13 bases separated the two germline ends. The CDR3 region is CASSFGTGKEKLFF. CDR3 DNA sequence: TGTGCCAGCAGTTTCGGAACAGGGAAGGAAAAACTGTTTTTT.

CDR3 coding DNA: TGTGCCAGCAGTGGCAGGGGGCGCGGTGAGCAGTACTTC. This translates into CASSGRGRGEQYF. The rearrangement links TRBV6-1 to TRBJ2-7, with TRBD1 matching 8 bases. Germline CDR1 is MNHNS and CDR2 is SASEGT. The trim removed 4 bases at V and 7 bases at J, leaving 6 bases unmatched. This CDR3 region has 13 residues.

The rearrangement uses TRBV5-1 and TRBJ2-1, with 11 nucleotides matching TRBD2. The CDR3 is 18 amino acids. V gave up 4 bases and J gave up 4 bases; unmatched junction bases: 13. Germline CDR1 reads SGHRS; CDR2 reads YFSETQ. CDR3 sequence (DNA): TGCGCCAGCAGCCACGGGGTAGCGGGAGGGCCGGCGTACAATGAGCAGTTCTTC. Translation: CASSHGVAGGPAYNEQFF.

The rearrangement links TRBV19 to TRBJ2-7, with 10 bases that match TRBD1. CDR3 length equals 14 residues. Looked up from germline, CDR1 is LNHDA and CDR2 is SQIVND (reference sequence). J lost 6 bases, V lost 7 bases, and 9 bases had no gene match. The CDR3 nucleotides are TGTGCCAGTAAAACCGGGACAGGGGTTTTCGAGCAGTACTTC. It yields the protein CASKTGTGVFEQYF.

The chain joins TRBV7-2 to TRBJ2-5; TRBD2 aligns across 14 bases. Looked up from germline, CDR1 is SGHTA and CDR2 is FQGNSA. Trimming took 5 bases from V and 5 from J; bases not matched to a gene: 13. The CDR3 extends over 18 amino acids. The CDR3, as DNA: TGTGCCAGCAGCCTCCAGACTAGCGGGGGGGTTTACGCGGAGACCCAGTACTTC. Translated: CASSLQTSGGVYAETQYF.

The chain joins TRBV6-1 to TRBJ1-3; no clear D gene. The CDR3 totals 11 residues. Looked up from germline, CDR1 is MNHNS and CDR2 is SASEGT. The V end lost 7 bases, the J end lost 8 bases, and 9 bases lay between the germline ends. Here the CDR3 DNA reads TGTGCCAGCACGAGTGCCCACACCATATATTTT. It codes for CASTSAHTIYF.

The J gene is TRBJ2-3, the V gene TRBV27; 11 bases agree with TRBD2. Losses at the gene ends were 4 bases for V and 2 bases for J; bases not matched to a gene: 11. From germline, CDR1 is MNHEY and CDR2 SMNVEV (reference sequence). The CDR3 runs 18 residues. CDR3 residues: CASSSPAGLAGLTDTQYF. The CDR3 coding sequence is TGTGCCAGCAGTTCCCCAGCCGGACTAGCGGGCCTCACAGATACGCAGTATTTT.

The genes are TRBV6-6 and TRBJ2-7; TRBD1 aligns across 10 bases. The CDR3 is 15 residues long. CDR1 MNHNY and CDR2 SVGAGI come from the germline V gene (reference sequence). With V trimmed by 2 bases and J by 2 bases, 3 bases remained unmatched. CDR3: CASSYGQGEAYEQYF. CDR3 nucleotides: TGTGCCAGCAGTTACGGACAGGGGGAGGCCTACGAGCAGTACTTC.

The chain couples TRBV6-5 to TRBJ1-4; the D gene is possibly TRBD1 (6 bases). CDR3 length: 13 residues. Looked up from germline, CDR1 is MNHEY and CDR2 is SVGAGI. Deletions cut 6 bases from V and 8 bases from J, with 13 bases between. CDR3 sequence reads: CASRTGPREKLFF. The CDR3 DNA sequence: TGTGCCAGCAGAACAGGGCCGAGAGAAAAACTGTTTTTT.

J is TRBJ1-2 and V is TRBV6-4; 7 positions agree with TRBD1. The V and J ends lost 6 bases and 3 bases, in that order; junction bases with no gene match: 4. This CDR3 spans 13 amino acids. Germline CDR1 is MRHNA and CDR2 is SNTAGT. The CDR3 loop reads CASSADRDYGYTF. DNA of the CDR3: TGTGCCAGCAGCGCCGACAGGGACTATGGCTACACCTTC.